This is a list of T cell receptor beta chains from one sample in a study of shared clonotypes between healthy human individuals. Profiled with immunoSEQ multiplex PCR; TCRdb holds only in-frame clones, not every one. The data show about 2 million clones, with roughly 94% seen just once and more than 0.1% held by the top ten. Sequenced: naive CD4+ T cells sorted from blood. These receptors were obtained from a man aged 18 to 30 in good health. CDR3s leave out the opening cysteine and the closing phenylalanine or tryptophan. Fields, in order: V gene, CDR3 length, J gene, CDR3 protein.

>TRBV5-1|13|TRBJ2-3
ASSWKDRVPDTQY
>TRBV10-3|15|TRBJ2-7
AISEIGTSGSFYEQY
>TRBV7-6|15|TRBJ2-3
ASSLARTSGSTDTQY
>TRBV7-7|13|TRBJ2-2
ASSLEGASTGELF
>TRBV18|13|TRBJ2-7
ASSPNKVGPYEQY
>TRBV28|13|TRBJ1-4
ASSPRGQGTEKLF
>TRBV10-3|10|TRBJ1-2
AISESDYGYT
>TRBV6-5|12|TRBJ2-2
ASSYSGPTGELF
>TRBV7-9|12|TRBJ1-1
ASSGRTLNTEAF
>TRBV6-4|9|TRBJ2-7
ASSDLHEQY
>TRBV7-2|13|TRBJ2-2
ASSIGLAGTGELF
>TRBV6-6|12|TRBJ1-2
ASRSGGLNYGYT
>TRBV5-4|13|TRBJ2-6
ASSSGGSGANVLT
>TRBV7-9|16|TRBJ2-7
ASSSTWGTSGRAYEQY
>TRBV28|14|TRBJ1-3
ASSLPSSASGNTIY
>TRBV9|12|TRBJ1-5
ASSVGTDNQPQH